This T cell receptor beta chain was recorded in a study of blood T cell repertoires in COVID-19 (TCRdb year 2020). Background on the whole study: Samples covering the acute and convalescent phases of COVID-19 were provided by collaborators in the United States, Italy and Spain. The prospective study material was composed of cDNA or gDNA derived from T cells, B-cell-depleted T cells, or PBMCs. Deeply sampled blood TCRbeta repertoires from subjects exposed to, actively infected with, or recovered from COVID-19 were included in the dataset. The repertoires were made available in a free public database intended to serve as a resource for research on the immune response to SARS-CoV-2. The samples were drawn from two sources: the first 160 participants of the ongoing ImmuneRACE study, and over 1,000 subjects contributed by 6 global collaborators. A de-identified subject ID, COVID-19 status, age in years and sex were almost always included in the sample metadata. Where available, HLA class I and class II types were obtained from metadata supplied by the sample provider rather than from assay-based typing. What the study reported, not specific to this receptor: The amount of clinical and demographic metadata varied by source and participant and was provided uncurated.

In this sample, this clone turned up a few times. The target of this receptor is not known. No quality values exist for individual bases; no much larger clone is one base distant. TCRbeta CDR3 regions were amplified from genomic DNA using the immunoSEQ Assay, a bias-controlled multiplex PCR. For the original study's pipeline: The number of nucleated cells in each sample was estimated by amplification of reference gene primers within the assay. To quantify the absolute abundance of each unique TCRbeta CDR3 rearrangement, sequence reads were collapsed and filtered. For each sample, productive Simpson clonality was calculated as the square root of Simpson's diversity index across productive rearrangements. TCRdb's version of the immuneACCESS table is confined to in-frame rearrangements and falls short of the full clone set. An unresolved V gene accounts for under half of the shortfall where checked; the remainder is of unknown origin. The D gene and trimming were derived from the DNA, and the V and J assignments and clone size from that table. The sample includes over 200,000 clones, with 80% to 90% observed a single time. About 7.3% of the sample is in the top ten clones.

Clipping removes 0 bases from V and 3 bases from J, with 13 as the unmatched junction base count. The germline V gene (reference sequence) provides CDR1 LGHDT and CDR2 YNNKEL. Measured from the cysteine to the phenylalanine, the CDR3 is 18 residues long. Of the read, only the CDR3 DNA is kept; its 54 bases are in frame from base 1. The collaborating institutions used their own protocols to collect whole blood in K2EDTA tubes. For TCRbeta analysis, collaborators shipped samples in one of three forms: frozen whole blood, isolated PBMCs, or DNA extracted from either of those sample types. This chain joins TRBV3-1 (or the pseudogene TRBV3-2) to TRBJ1-1; 7 of the junction bases match TRBD1. Material: peripheral blood. This TCR came from a woman aged 50 to 60 with active or convalescent COVID-19. The CDR3 reads as follows: CASSQDQGVWERYTEAFF. Read as DNA, the sequence is TGTGCCAGCAGCCAAGACCAGGGGGTATGGGAACGATACACTGAAGCTTTCTTT.